Listed below are T cell receptor beta chains from one sample, sequenced in a study of T cell responses to AZD1222 COVID-19 vaccine. Assay: immunoSEQ multiplex PCR; the TCRdb copy retains only in-frame clones and omits some. This repertoire shows over 150,000 clones, around 90% found once; its top ten account for around 1%. This specimen was peripheral blood, taken 28 days after the second AZD1222 dose. These receptors all stem from an adult who received the AZD1222 COVID-19 vaccine. Both conserved end residues are part of each CDR3. A D gene is named only where the DNA matches it firmly. Clone size appears in some rows only: once, few, many, or a class for an expanded clone.

V gene,D gene,J gene,clone size,CDR3 protein,CDR3 DNA
TRBV11-2,.,TRBJ1-4,few,CASSLAGLGKLFF,TGTGCCAGCAGCTTAGCAGGGTTAGGGAAACTGTTTTTT
TRBV27,.,TRBJ1-6,.,CASSLSNSPLHF,TGTGCCAGCAGTTTGAGCAATTCACCCCTCCACTTT
TRBV23-1,TRBD1,TRBJ1-3,.,CASRTGNRGPLSGNTIYF,TGCGCCAGCAGGACAGGAAACAGGGGGCCCCTCTCTGGAAACACCATATATTTT
TRBV4-1,.,TRBJ1-3,once,CASSQDWGMSLGNTIYF,TGCGCCAGCAGCCAAGATTGGGGAATGAGTCTTGGAAACACCATATATTTT
TRBV7-8,TRBD1,TRBJ2-2,.,CASSLAQGTGELFF,TGTGCCAGCAGCTTAGCACAGGGGACCGGGGAGCTGTTTTTT
TRBV4-3,.,TRBJ1-1,.,CASSRDTEAFF,TGCGCCAGCAGCCGCGACACTGAAGCTTTCTTT
TRBV9,.,TRBJ1-1,.,CASSSGNTEAFF,TGTGCCAGCAGCTCGGGGAACACTGAAGCTTTCTTT
TRBV6-5,TRBD2,TRBJ2-3,.,CASSLHGLARVDTQYF,TGTGCCAGCAGTTTACATGGACTAGCACGGGTAGATACGCAGTATTTT
TRBV7-7,.,TRBJ2-1,.,CASSSRLSAYNEQFF,TGTGCCAGCAGCTCCCGACTCTCAGCCTACAATGAGCAGTTCTTC
TRBV7-9,.,TRBJ1-1,.,CASSLDQGEAFF,TGTGCCAGCAGCTTAGATCAGGGTGAAGCTTTCTTT
TRBV27,TRBD1,TRBJ1-2,.,CASSRSHSQGTYGYTF,TGTGCCAGCAGTAGAAGCCACTCACAGGGGACCTATGGCTACACCTTC
TRBV27,TRBD2,TRBJ2-5,.,CASSSSGGAGETQYF,TGTGCCAGCAGTTCAAGCGGGGGGGCTGGTGAGACCCAGTACTTC
TRBV27,.,TRBJ1-5,.,CASSLGYSNQPQHF,TGTGCCAGCAGTTTGGGGTATAGCAATCAGCCCCAGCATTTT
TRBV18,.,TRBJ2-7,.,CASRKEASYEQYF,TGTGCCAGCCGGAAGGAAGCGAGCTACGAGCAGTACTTC
TRBV11-2,.,TRBJ1-1,.,CASSLYTEAFF,TGTGCCAGCAGCTTATACACTGAAGCTTTCTTT
TRBV6-5,.,TRBJ2-1,.,CASSPVRGGYNEQFF,TGTGCCAGCAGCCCAGTAAGGGGGGGCTACAATGAGCAGTTCTTC
TRBV5-1,TRBD1,TRBJ2-5,.,CASSLGGGEGQYF,TGCGCCAGCAGCTTGGGAGGGGGCGAGGGCCAGTACTTC
TRBV4-2,.,TRBJ1-5,.,CASSQDRGTNQPQHF,TGTGCCAGCAGCCAAGATCGGGGGACAAATCAGCCCCAGCATTTT
TRBV7-9,.,TRBJ1-5,.,CASSGANFQPQHF,TGTGCCAGCAGCGGCGCAAACTTTCAGCCCCAGCATTTT
TRBV7-8,.,TRBJ1-2,.,CASSPVRGGFAGYTF,TGTGCCAGCAGCCCCGTGAGGGGAGGGTTTGCTGGCTACACCTTC
TRBV6-5,TRBD1,TRBJ1-4,.,CASSYGTESQAMFF,TGTGCCAGCAGTTATGGGACAGAGTCCCAAGCGATGTTTTTT
TRBV20-1,.,TRBJ1-5,.,CSASGQIDQPQHF,TGCAGTGCTAGTGGACAGATAGATCAGCCCCAGCATTTT
TRBV2,.,TRBJ1-2,.,CASKVGAAGYTF,TGTGCCAGCAAGGTAGGGGCGGCCGGCTACACCTTC
TRBV18,TRBD2,TRBJ2-3,once,CASSRSGGDTDTQYF,TGTGCCAGCTCGCGTAGCGGGGGAGACACAGATACGCAGTATTTT
TRBV6-4,.,TRBJ2-3,.,CASSDSRGATDTQYF,TGTGCCAGCAGTGACTCACGGGGGGCCACAGATACGCAGTATTTT